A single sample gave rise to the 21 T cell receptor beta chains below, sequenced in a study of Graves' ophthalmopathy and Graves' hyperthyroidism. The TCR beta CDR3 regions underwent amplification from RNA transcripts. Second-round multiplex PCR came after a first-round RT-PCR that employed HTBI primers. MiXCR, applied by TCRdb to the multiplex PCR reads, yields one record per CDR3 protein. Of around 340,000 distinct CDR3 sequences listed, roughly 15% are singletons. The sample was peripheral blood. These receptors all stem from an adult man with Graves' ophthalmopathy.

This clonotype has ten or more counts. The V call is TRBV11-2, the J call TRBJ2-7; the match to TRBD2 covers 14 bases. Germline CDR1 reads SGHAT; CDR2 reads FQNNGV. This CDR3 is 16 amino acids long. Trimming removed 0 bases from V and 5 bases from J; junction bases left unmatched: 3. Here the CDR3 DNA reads TGTGCCAGCAGCTTAGATAGGGGACTAGCGGGGGACGAGCAGTACTTC. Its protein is CASSLDRGLAGDEQYF. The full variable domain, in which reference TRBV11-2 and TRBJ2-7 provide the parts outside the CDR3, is EAGVAQSPRYKIIEKRQSVAFWCNPISGHATLYWYQQILGQGPKLLIQFQNNGVVDDSQLPKDRFSAERLKGVDSTLKIQPAKLEDSAVYLCASSLDRGLAGDEQYFGPGTRLTVT.

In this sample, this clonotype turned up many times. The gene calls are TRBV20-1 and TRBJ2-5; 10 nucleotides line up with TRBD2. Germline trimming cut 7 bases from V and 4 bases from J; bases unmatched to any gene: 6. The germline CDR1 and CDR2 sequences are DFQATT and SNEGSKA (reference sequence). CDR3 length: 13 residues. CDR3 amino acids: CSEELAGLETQYF. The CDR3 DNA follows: TGCAGTGAAGAACTAGCGGGGTTAGAGACCCAGTACTTC.

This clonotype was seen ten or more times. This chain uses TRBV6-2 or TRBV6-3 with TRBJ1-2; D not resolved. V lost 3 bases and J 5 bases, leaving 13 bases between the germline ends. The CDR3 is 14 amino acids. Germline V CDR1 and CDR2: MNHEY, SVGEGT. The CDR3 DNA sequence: TGTGCCAGCAGTTATCTTGTCACGCAGTATGGCTACACCTTC. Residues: CASSYLVTQYGYTF.

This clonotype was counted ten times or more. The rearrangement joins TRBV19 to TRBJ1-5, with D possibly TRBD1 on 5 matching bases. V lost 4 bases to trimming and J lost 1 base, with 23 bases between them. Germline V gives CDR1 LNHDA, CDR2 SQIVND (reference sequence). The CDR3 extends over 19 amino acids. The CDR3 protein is CASSTYRDSGPGSNQPQHF. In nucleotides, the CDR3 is TGTGCCAGTAGTACATACCGGGACTCAGGGCCGGGGAGCAATCAGCCCCAGCATTTT. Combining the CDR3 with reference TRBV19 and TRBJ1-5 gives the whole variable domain DGGITQSPKYLFRKEGQNVTLSCEQNLNHDAMYWYRQDPGQGLRLIYYSQIVNDFQKGDIAEGYSVSREKKESFPLTVTSAQKNPTAFYLCASSTYRDSGPGSNQPQHFGDGTRLSIL.

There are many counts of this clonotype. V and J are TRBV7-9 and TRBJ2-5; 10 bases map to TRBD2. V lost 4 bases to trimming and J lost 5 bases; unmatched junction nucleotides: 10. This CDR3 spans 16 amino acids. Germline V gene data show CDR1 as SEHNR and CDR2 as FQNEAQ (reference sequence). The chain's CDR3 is CASSSAGGLHRETQYF. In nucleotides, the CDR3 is TGTGCCAGCAGCTCAGCGGGAGGGCTTCATAGGGAGACCCAGTACTTC.

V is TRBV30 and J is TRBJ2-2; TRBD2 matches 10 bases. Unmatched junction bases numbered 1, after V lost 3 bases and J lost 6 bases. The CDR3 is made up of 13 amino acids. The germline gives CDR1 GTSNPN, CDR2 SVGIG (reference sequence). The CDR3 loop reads CAWRLAGAGELFF. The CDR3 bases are TGTGCCTGGAGGCTAGCGGGAGCCGGGGAGCTGTTTTTT.

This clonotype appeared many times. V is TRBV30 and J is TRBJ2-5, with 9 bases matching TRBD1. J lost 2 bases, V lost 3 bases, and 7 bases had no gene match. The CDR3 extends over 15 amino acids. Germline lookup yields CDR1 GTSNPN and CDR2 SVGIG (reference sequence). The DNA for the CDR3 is TGTGCCTGGAGCGACGGGACAGGGTTGCAAGAGACCCAGTACTTC. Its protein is CAWSDGTGLQETQYF. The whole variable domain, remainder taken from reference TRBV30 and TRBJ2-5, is SQTIHQWPATLVQPVGSPLSLECTVEGTSNPNLYWYRQAAGRGLQLLFYSVGIGQISSEVPQNLSASRPQDRQFILSSKKLLLSDSGFYLCAWSDGTGLQETQYFGPGTRLLVL.

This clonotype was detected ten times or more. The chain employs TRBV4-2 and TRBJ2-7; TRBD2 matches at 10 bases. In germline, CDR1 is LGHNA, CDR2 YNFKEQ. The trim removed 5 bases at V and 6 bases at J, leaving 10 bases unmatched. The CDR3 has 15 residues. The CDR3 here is CASSGGLAGDFEQYF. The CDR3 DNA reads TGTGCCAGCAGCGGCGGGCTAGCGGGAGACTTCGAGCAGTACTTC.

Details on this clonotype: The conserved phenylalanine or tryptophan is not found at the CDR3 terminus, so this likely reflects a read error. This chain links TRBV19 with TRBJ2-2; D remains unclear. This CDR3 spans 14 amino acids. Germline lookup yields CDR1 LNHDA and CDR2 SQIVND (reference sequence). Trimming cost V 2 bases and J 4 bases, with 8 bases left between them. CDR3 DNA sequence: TGTGCCAGTAGTATAAGGAGCCGCACCGGGGAGCTGTTTTCT. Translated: CASSIRSRTGELFS.

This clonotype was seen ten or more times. CDR3 DNA: TGTGCCAGCAGTTACGGTACAGGGGATTCACCCCTCCACTTT. The encoded protein is CASSYGTGDSPLHF. V is TRBV6-5 and J is TRBJ1-6; 7 nucleotides line up with TRBD1. J was trimmed by 8 bases and V by 2 bases; bases with no gene match: 3. This CDR3 contains 14 residues. The germline V gene encodes CDR1 MNHEY and CDR2 SVGAGI.

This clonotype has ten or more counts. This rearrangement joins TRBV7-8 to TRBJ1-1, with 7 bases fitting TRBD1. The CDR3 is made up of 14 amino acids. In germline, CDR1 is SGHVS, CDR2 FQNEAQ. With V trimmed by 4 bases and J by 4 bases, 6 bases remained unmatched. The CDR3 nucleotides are TGTGCCAGCAGCTCGACAGGGTTGGTCACTGAAGCTTTCTTT. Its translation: CASSSTGLVTEAFF.

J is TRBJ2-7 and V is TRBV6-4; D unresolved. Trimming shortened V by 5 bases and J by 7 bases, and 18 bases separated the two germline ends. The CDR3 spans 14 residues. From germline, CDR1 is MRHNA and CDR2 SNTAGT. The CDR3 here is CASSYVIGSGEQYF. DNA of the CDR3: TGTGCCAGCAGTTACGTGATCGGGTCCGGGGAGCAGTACTTC.

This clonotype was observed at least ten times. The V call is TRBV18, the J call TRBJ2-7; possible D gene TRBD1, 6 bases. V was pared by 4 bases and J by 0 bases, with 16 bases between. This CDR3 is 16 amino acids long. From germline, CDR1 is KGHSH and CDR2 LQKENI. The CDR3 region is CASSLSTGKDSYEQYF. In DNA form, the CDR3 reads TGTGCCAGCTCACTCTCAACAGGGAAGGACTCCTACGAGCAGTACTTC.

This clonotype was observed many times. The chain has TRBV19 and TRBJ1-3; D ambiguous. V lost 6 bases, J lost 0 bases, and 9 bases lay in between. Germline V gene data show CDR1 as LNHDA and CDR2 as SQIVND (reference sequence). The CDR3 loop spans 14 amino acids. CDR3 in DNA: TGTGCCAGTAGCAGGATGGGCTCTGGAAACACCATATATTTT. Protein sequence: CASSRMGSGNTIYF. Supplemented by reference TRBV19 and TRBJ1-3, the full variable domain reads DGGITQSPKYLFRKEGQNVTLSCEQNLNHDAMYWYRQDPGQGLRLIYYSQIVNDFQKGDIAEGYSVSREKKESFPLTVTSAQKNPTAFYLCASSRMGSGNTIYFGEGSWLTVV.

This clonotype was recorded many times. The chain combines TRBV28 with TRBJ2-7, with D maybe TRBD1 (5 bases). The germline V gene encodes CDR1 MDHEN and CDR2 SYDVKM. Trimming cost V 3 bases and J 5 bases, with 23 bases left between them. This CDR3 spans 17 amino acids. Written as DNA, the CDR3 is TGTGCCAGCAGTTTCCAGCTCGACAGTCTCGTTCTTCACGAGCAGTACTTC. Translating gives CASSFQLDSLVLHEQYF. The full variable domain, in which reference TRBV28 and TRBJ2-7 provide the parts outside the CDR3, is DVKVTQSSRYLVKRTGEKVFLECVQDMDHENMFWYRQDPGLGLRLIYFSYDVKMKEKGDIPEGYSVSREKKERFSLILESASTNQTSMYLCASSFQLDSLVLHEQYFGPGTRLTVT.

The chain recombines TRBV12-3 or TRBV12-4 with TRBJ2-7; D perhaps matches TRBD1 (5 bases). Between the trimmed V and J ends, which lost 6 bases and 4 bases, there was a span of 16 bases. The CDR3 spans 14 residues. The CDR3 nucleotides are TGTGCCAGCAGACGGCGCAGGGATACTTACGAGCAGTACTTC. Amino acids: CASRRRRDTYEQYF.

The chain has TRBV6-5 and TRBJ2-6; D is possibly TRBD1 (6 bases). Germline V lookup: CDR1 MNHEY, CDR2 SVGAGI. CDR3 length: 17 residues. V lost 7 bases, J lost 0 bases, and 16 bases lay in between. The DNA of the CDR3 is TGTGCCAGCATTTGGACAGCTATAGTCTCTGGGGCCAACGTCCTGACTTTC. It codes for CASIWTAIVSGANVLTF.

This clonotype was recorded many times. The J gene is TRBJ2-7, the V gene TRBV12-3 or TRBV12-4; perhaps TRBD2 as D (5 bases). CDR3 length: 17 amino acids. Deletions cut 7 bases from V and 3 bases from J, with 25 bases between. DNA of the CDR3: TGTGCCAGCACCAAAGCTCTAGGCGGGCAGAGAGACTACGAGCAGTACTTC. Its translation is CASTKALGGQRDYEQYF.

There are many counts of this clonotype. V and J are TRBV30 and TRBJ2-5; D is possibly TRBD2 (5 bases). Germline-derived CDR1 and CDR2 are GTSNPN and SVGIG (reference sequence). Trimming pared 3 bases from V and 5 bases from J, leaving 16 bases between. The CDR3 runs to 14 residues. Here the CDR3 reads CAWREADWSETQYF. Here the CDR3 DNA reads TGTGCCTGGAGAGAGGCGGACTGGAGTGAGACCCAGTACTTC.

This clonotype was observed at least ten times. CDR3 loop: CASRQGPSGLIYTEAFF. CDR3 in DNA: TGCGCCAGCAGACAGGGCCCTTCAGGGTTGATCTACACTGAAGCTTTCTTT. This rearrangement joins TRBV5-1 to TRBJ1-1, with D perhaps matching TRBD1 (6 bases). Germline values: CDR1 SGHRS, CDR2 YFSETQ. With 5 bases removed from V and 3 bases from J, the gap between germline ends came to 23 bases. This CDR3 is built from 17 residues.

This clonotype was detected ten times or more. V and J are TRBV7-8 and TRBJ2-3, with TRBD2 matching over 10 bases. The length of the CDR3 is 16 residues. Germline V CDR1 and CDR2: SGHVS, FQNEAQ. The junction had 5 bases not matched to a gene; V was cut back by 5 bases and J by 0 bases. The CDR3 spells CASSQLAGISTDTQYF. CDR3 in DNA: TGTGCCAGCAGCCAACTAGCGGGGATTAGCACAGATACGCAGTATTTT.